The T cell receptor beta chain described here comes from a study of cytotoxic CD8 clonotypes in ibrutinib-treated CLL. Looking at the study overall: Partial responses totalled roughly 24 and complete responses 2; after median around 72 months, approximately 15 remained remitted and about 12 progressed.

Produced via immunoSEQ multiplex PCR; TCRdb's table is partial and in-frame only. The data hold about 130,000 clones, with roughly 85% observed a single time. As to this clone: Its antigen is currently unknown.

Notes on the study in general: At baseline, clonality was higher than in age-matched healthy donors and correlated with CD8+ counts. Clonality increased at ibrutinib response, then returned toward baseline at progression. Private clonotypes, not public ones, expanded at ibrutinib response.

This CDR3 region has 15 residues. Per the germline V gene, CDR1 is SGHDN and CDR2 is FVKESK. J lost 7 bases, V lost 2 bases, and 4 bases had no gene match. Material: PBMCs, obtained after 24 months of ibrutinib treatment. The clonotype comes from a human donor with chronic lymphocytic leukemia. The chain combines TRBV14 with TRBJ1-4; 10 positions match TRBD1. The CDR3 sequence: CASSQRTGGGEKLFF. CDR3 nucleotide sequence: TGTGCCAGCAGCCAAAGGACAGGGGGAGGTGAAAAACTGTTTTTT.